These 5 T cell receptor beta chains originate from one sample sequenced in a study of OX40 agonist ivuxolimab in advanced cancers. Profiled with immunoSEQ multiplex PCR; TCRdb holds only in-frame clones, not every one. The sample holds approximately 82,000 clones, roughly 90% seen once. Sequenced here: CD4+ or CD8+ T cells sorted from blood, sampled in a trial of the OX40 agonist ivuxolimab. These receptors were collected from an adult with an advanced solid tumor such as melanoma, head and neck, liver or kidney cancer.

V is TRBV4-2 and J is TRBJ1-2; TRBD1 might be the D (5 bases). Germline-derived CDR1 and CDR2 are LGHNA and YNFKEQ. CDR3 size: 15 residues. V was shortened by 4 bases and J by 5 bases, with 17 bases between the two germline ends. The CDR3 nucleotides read TGTGCCAGCAGCCTGACAGCCGCCCTTGAATATGGCTACACCTTC. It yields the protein CASSLTAALEYGYTF.

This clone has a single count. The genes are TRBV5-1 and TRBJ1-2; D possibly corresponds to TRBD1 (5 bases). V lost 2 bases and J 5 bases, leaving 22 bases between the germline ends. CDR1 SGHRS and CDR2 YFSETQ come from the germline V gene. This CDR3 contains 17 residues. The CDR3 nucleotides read TGCGCCAGCAGCTTCCTGATTGACAGCCGGGTAGGGTATGGCTACACCTTC. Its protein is CASSFLIDSRVGYGYTF.

The DNA for the CDR3 is TGTGCCAGCAGCTTAATGGGTGAGCAGTTCTTC. Protein sequence: CASSLMGEQFF. The genes are TRBV13 and TRBJ2-1; D is unresolved. The V gene lost 2 bases and the J gene lost 9 bases, with 5 bases spanning the gap. This CDR3 has 11 amino acids. CDR1 is PRHDT, CDR2 FYEKMQ, per germline (reference sequence).

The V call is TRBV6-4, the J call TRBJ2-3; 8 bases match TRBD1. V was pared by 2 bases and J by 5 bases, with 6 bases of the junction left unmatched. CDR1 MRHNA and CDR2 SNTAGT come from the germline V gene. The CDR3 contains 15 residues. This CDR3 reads CASSDKAGGLDTQYF. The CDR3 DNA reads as TGTGCCAGCAGTGACAAGGCAGGGGGCCTAGATACGCAGTATTTT.

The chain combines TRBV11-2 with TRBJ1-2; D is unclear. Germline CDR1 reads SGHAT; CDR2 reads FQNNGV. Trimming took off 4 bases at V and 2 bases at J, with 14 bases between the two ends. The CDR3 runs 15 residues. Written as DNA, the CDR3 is TGTGCCAGCAGCTCAATCTGGCGGGGAAACTATGGCTACACCTTC. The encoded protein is CASSSIWRGNYGYTF.